This T cell receptor beta chain was recovered during a study of blood T cell repertoires in COVID-19. Authors' processing steps: Using reference gene primer amplification, nucleated cell counts were estimated. The assay was immunoSEQ multiplex PCR, and TCRdb's table has in-frame clones only and misses some. That table supplies the V and J calls and clone size; D and trimming were determined from the DNA. The sample consists of 250,000 to 400,000 clones, 85% of them appearing once. The CDR3 covers 16 residues. Germline CDR1 reads KGHSH; CDR2 reads LQKENI. V was clipped by 4 bases and J by 8 bases; unmatched bases: 16. In assigning cohorts, the study relied on participant-reported clinical history.

The clonotype was recovered from a woman aged 25 to 39 who had been exposed to COVID-19. The chain is built from TRBV18 and TRBJ1-2; the match to TRBD1 covers 7 bases. Sequenced input: PBMCs or T cells enriched from blood (not recorded which). Written as DNA, the CDR3 is TGTGCCAGCTCACAAAGACAGGGAGAAGTGACGAAGGGCTACACCTTC. Translation gives CASSQRQGEVTKGYTF. Full variable domain (remainder filled in from reference TRBV18 and TRBJ1-2): NAGVMQNPRHLVRRRGQEARLRCSPMKGHSHVYWYRQLPEEGLKFMVYLQKENIIDESGMPKERFSAEFPKEGPSILRIQQVVRGDSAAYFCASSQRQGEVTKGYTFGSGTRLTVV.